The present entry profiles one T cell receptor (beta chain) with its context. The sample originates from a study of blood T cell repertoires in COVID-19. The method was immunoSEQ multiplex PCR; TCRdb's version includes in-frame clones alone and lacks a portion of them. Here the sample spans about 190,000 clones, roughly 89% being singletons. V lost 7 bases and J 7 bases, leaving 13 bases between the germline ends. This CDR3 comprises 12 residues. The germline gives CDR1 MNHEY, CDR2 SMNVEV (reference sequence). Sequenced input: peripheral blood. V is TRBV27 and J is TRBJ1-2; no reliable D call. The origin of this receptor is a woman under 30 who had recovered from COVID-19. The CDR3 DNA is TGTGCCAGCACCTTCCCTTCCCGTGGCTACACCTTC. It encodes CASTFPSRGYTF.